The 30 T cell receptor beta chains given below trace back to one sample, sequenced in a study of human thymus T cells. Libraries were prepared by immunoSEQ multiplex PCR; TCRdb keeps only in-frame clonotypes and omits some of them. Of fewer than 85,000 clones in the sample, 90% to 95% were seen once. Thymic samples were excised during corrective heart operations. What was sequenced was thymus tissue. The receptors stem from a girl under three years old with a congenital heart defect but otherwise immunologically healthy.

This chain uses TRBV5-1 with TRBJ2-7; D perhaps matches TRBD1 (6 bases). The ends were cut back, 3 bases at V and 5 bases at J, with 24 bases in the middle. The CDR3 loop spans 17 amino acids. Germline-derived CDR1 and CDR2 are SGHRS and YFSETQ. In DNA form, the CDR3 reads TGCGCCAGCAGCTGGAGGTGGTCGAACAGGGAAGGCAACGAGCAGTACTTC. Its protein is CASSWRWSNREGNEQYF. Complete variable domain (other parts from reference TRBV5-1 and TRBJ2-7): KAGVTQTPRYLIKTRGQQVTLSCSPISGHRSVSWYQQTPGQGLQFLFEYFSETQRNKGNFPGRFSGRQFSNSRSEMNVSTLELGDSALYLCASSWRWSNREGNEQYFGPGTRLTVT.

The V and J genes are TRBV28 and TRBJ2-7, with 10 bases matching TRBD1. J gave up 5 bases and V 10 bases, and 5 bases lay outside the gene matches. The CDR3 is 12 amino acids. Germline lookup yields CDR1 MDHEN and CDR2 SYDVKM. The CDR3 DNA reads TGTGCCACCGTGACAGGGGGCCACGAGCAGTACTTC. It specifies CATVTGGHEQYF.

The chain employs TRBV14 and TRBJ1-3; D perhaps matches TRBD1 (5 bases). Germline values: CDR1 SGHDN, CDR2 FVKESK. The CDR3 loop spans 15 amino acids. Deletions cut 0 bases from V and 4 bases from J, with 10 bases between. CDR3 protein: CASSQDRTTGNTIYF. The CDR3 coding sequence is TGTGCCAGCAGCCAAGATAGGACAACGGGAAACACCATATATTTT.

The chain employs TRBV5-8 and TRBJ1-5, with 8 nucleotides matching TRBD1. Per the germline V gene, CDR1 is SGHTS and CDR2 is YDEGEE. The CDR3 has 17 amino acids. J gave up 3 bases and V 4 bases, and 12 bases lay outside the gene matches. CDR3 region: CASSAFRDRLDNQPQHF. Written as DNA, the CDR3 is TGTGCCAGCAGCGCATTCCGGGACAGGTTAGACAATCAGCCCCAGCATTTT.

The V and J genes are TRBV10-3 and TRBJ1-3; D call uncertain. This CDR3 is 14 amino acids long. The ends were cut back, 8 bases at V and 0 bases at J, with 11 bases in the middle. Germline V lookup: CDR1 ENHRY, CDR2 SYGVKD. This chain's CDR3 is CAIGLMASGNTIYF. The CDR3 DNA is TGTGCCATCGGGCTCATGGCCTCTGGAAACACCATATATTTT.

The chain is built from TRBV4-1 and TRBJ1-1; 9 bases are a match to TRBD1. Germline trimming cut 1 base from V and 10 bases from J; bases unmatched to any gene: 19. The CDR3 extends over 18 amino acids. In germline, CDR1 is MGHRA, CDR2 YSYEKL. CDR3: CASSQGGAPTGGEVGAFF. The CDR3 DNA reads as TGCGCCAGCAGCCAAGGCGGTGCACCCACAGGGGGCGAGGTCGGAGCTTTCTTT.

In DNA form, the CDR3 reads TGTGCCAGCAGTGATCAAGGGGCTGAGCAGTTCTTC. Its translation: CASSDQGAEQFF. The chain has TRBV2 and TRBJ2-1, with D perhaps TRBD1 (5 bases). The CDR3 covers 12 residues. The V gene's germline CDR1 is SNHLY and CDR2 FYNNEI. Trimming shortened V by 3 bases and J by 9 bases, and 9 bases separated the two germline ends.

The gene calls are TRBV4-1 and TRBJ1-4; 9 positions match TRBD1. This CDR3 has 18 residues. Germline CDR1 is MGHRA and CDR2 is YSYEKL. Trimming at V came to 1 base and at J to 3 bases, leaving 9 bases not matched to a gene. The CDR3 region has the DNA TGCGCCAGCAGCCAAGGCCGGACAGGGGATGGACCTAATGAAAAACTGTTTTTT. As protein: CASSQGRTGDGPNEKLFF.

This sequence joins TRBV11-2 and TRBJ1-1; D is perhaps TRBD1 (6 bases). Germline V lookup: CDR1 SGHAT, CDR2 FQNNGV. This CDR3 is built from 15 residues. The ends were cut back, 3 bases at V and 3 bases at J, with 14 bases in the middle. The CDR3 sequence is CASSFDRRGDTEAFF. CDR3 in DNA: TGTGCCAGCAGCTTCGACAGGAGAGGGGACACTGAAGCTTTCTTT.

The chain has TRBV28 and TRBJ2-7; D unresolved. The CDR3 covers 15 residues. Germline V gives CDR1 MDHEN, CDR2 SYDVKM. Trimming took 6 bases from V and 2 from J, leaving 17 bases between them. CDR3 sequence: CASSPLWLETYEQYF. The DNA for the CDR3 is TGTGCCAGCAGCCCCCTTTGGCTGGAAACCTACGAGCAGTACTTC.

As concerns this clone: An end of the junction does not agree with germline; a read error may underlie this. The chain carries TRBV7-2 and TRBJ2-7; weak D call: TRBD1 (6 bases). This CDR3 contains 15 residues. In germline, CDR1 is SGHTA, CDR2 FQGNSA. In DNA, the CDR3 is TGTGCCAGCACCTTAACCGGGGACAACTTCTACGAGCAGTACTTC. Translated, it gives CASTLTGDNFYEQYF.

A few counts support this clone. The chain carries TRBV14 and TRBJ1-2; the D gene is possibly TRBD1 (5 bases). CDR3 size: 13 residues. Germline CDR1 and CDR2: SGHDN and FVKESK. V lost 0 bases to trimming and J lost 9 bases, with 11 bases between them. The CDR3 region has the DNA TGTGCCAGCAGCCAAGAAGGCCCGGGACGCTACACCTTC. This gives the protein CASSQEGPGRYTF. The full variable domain, completed using reference TRBV14 and TRBJ1-2, is EAGVTQFPSHSVIEKGQTVTLRCDPISGHDNLYWYRRVMGKEIKFLLHFVKESKQDESGMPNNRFLAERTGGTYSTLKVQPAELEDSGVYFCASSQEGPGRYTFGSGTRLTVV.

This chain joins TRBV6-1 and TRBJ2-1; D gene uncertain. The CDR3 totals 16 residues. The V end lost 4 bases, the J end lost 2 bases, and 15 bases lay between the germline ends. Looked up from germline, CDR1 is MNHNS and CDR2 is SASEGT. CDR3 DNA sequence: TGTGCCAGCAGTGGACTTGGGCAGTCCACCTACAATGAGCAGTTCTTC. Residues: CASSGLGQSTYNEQFF.

CDR3 sequence: CASSLGQGGSYEQYF. Written as DNA, the CDR3 is TGTGCCAGCAGCTTGGGACAGGGGGGTTCCTACGAGCAGTACTTC. The rearrangement links TRBV7-9 to TRBJ2-7; 11 bases align to TRBD1. V shed 3 bases, J shed 1 base, and the junction held 2 bases outside the gene matches. Germline CDR1 SEHNR, CDR2 FQNEAQ (reference sequence). The CDR3 length is 15 residues.

The rearrangement joins TRBV14 to TRBJ2-7; D call uncertain. The CDR3 has 18 amino acids. Germline V gene data show CDR1 as SGHDN and CDR2 as FVKESK. The V end was cut by 0 bases, the J end by 5 bases, with 23 bases between. CDR3 in amino acids: CASSQESNGPSPSHEQYF. The CDR3 DNA reads as TGTGCCAGCAGCCAAGAAAGCAACGGGCCTTCCCCATCCCACGAGCAGTACTTC.

This clone was seen just once. This rearrangement joins TRBV7-2 to TRBJ2-3; no firm D call. Germline-derived CDR1 and CDR2 are SGHTA and FQGNSA. V shed 1 base and J shed 11 bases, with 16 bases lying between them. The CDR3 contains 14 residues. CDR3 protein: CASSLVDPKKGQYF. CDR3 coding DNA: TGTGCCAGCAGCTTAGTTGACCCGAAGAAGGGGCAGTATTTT.

V gene TRBV14 combines with J gene TRBJ1-5; a weak D match, TRBD1 (6 bases). Looked up from germline, CDR1 is SGHDN and CDR2 is FVKESK. This CDR3 comprises 17 residues. V was cut by 3 bases and J by 7 bases, with 22 bases left in between. The CDR3 spells CASSQTQGRQGYQPQHF. CDR3 bases: TGTGCCAGCAGCCAGACACAGGGTAGACAAGGGTACCAGCCCCAGCATTTT. Together with reference TRBV14 and TRBJ1-5, the CDR3 gives the full variable domain: EAGVTQFPSHSVIEKGQTVTLRCDPISGHDNLYWYRRVMGKEIKFLLHFVKESKQDESGMPNNRFLAERTGGTYSTLKVQPAELEDSGVYFCASSQTQGRQGYQPQHFGDGTRLSIL.

In its sample, this clone was seen once. The chain employs TRBV14 and TRBJ2-3; 10 positions agree with TRBD2. The CDR3 sequence is 19 residues long. Germline CDR1 is SGHDN and CDR2 is FVKESK. With 0 bases clipped from V and 0 bases from J, the junction kept 9 bases outside the gene matches. The CDR3 loop reads CASSQDIAEREGSTDTQYF. The CDR3 bases are TGTGCCAGCAGCCAAGATATAGCGGAGCGGGAGGGAAGCACAGATACGCAGTATTTT.

V usage is TRBV6-6 and J usage is TRBJ1-5; a weak D match, TRBD1 (6 bases). CDR3 length: 15 amino acids. Trimming cost V 6 bases and J 7 bases, with 19 bases left between them. Germline V gives CDR1 MNHNY, CDR2 SVGAGI (reference sequence). The CDR3 DNA reads TGTGCCAGCAGCGAACAGGGTCGGGATTCCCAGCCCCAGCATTTT. It codes for CASSEQGRDSQPQHF.

The chain combines TRBV28 with TRBJ1-5, with TRBD1 identical over 9 bases. Germline CDR1 MDHEN, CDR2 SYDVKM. V shed 3 bases, J shed 4 bases, and the junction held 13 bases outside the gene matches. The CDR3 loop spans 18 amino acids. The CDR3: CASSFGFYGQGKNQPQHF. CDR3 bases: TGTGCCAGCAGTTTCGGTTTTTATGGACAGGGGAAAAATCAGCCCCAGCATTTT.

The CDR3 loop is CASSRGTGASYTEAFF. DNA of the CDR3: TGTGCCAGCAGCCGCGGGACAGGTGCATCCTACACTGAAGCTTTCTTT. J is TRBJ1-1 and V is TRBV27; 8 bases fit TRBD1. Germline trimming cut 6 bases from V and 3 bases from J; bases unmatched to any gene: 12. The CDR3 length is 16 residues. The V gene's germline CDR1 is MNHEY and CDR2 SMNVEV (reference sequence).

The V gene is TRBV7-4, the J gene TRBJ1-1; 11 bases match TRBD1. Germline trimming cut 2 bases from V and 8 bases from J; bases unmatched to any gene: 7. This CDR3 contains 15 residues. Germline assignment: CDR1 SGHVT and CDR2 SQSDAQ. CDR3 bases: TGTGCCAGCAGCTTATTGGGACAGGGGGGCCGGGAAGCTTTCTTT. This encodes CASSLLGQGGREAFF. The entire variable domain, with the rest obtained from reference TRBV7-4 and TRBJ1-1, is as follows: GAGVSQSPRYKVAKRGRDVALRCDSISGHVTLYWYRQTLGQGSEVLTYSQSDAQRDKSGRPSGRFSAERPERSVSTLKIQRTEQGDSAVYLCASSLLGQGGREAFFGQGTRLTVV.

V is TRBV25-1 and J is TRBJ2-2; tentative D call: TRBD2 (5 bases). Looked up from germline, CDR1 is MGHDK and CDR2 is SYGVNS. The CDR3 spans 12 residues. V lost 3 bases to trimming and J lost 13 bases, with 12 bases between them. In DNA form, the CDR3 reads TGTGCCAGCAGTGACAAGCAGGCGGGGCTGTTTTTT. Encoded protein: CASSDKQAGLFF.

The chain carries TRBV27 and TRBJ1-2; the D gene is possibly TRBD1 (6 bases). Germline CDR1 is MNHEY and CDR2 is SMNVEV (reference sequence). The CDR3 is made up of 16 amino acids. Trimming shortened V by 5 bases and J by 5 bases, and 21 bases separated the two germline ends. The chain's CDR3 is CASSLRRGAKWYGYTF. DNA for the CDR3: TGTGCCAGCAGTCTCAGGCGGGGGGCGAAGTGGTATGGCTACACCTTC.

CDR3 DNA: TGTGCCAGTAGTTTAGGACCGGGACAGGGGGTCGCGAACACTGAAGCTTTCTTT. Protein: CASSLGPGQGVANTEAFF. The J gene is TRBJ1-1, the V gene TRBV19, with 11 nucleotides matching TRBD1. The germline gives CDR1 LNHDA, CDR2 SQIVND (reference sequence). This CDR3 has 18 residues. The ends lost 5 bases at V and 1 base at J; junction bases unmatched: 12.

The chain recombines TRBV18 with TRBJ2-3; D unclear. This CDR3 is 14 amino acids long. Germline V CDR1 and CDR2: KGHSH, LQKENI. V lost 1 base to trimming and J lost 4 bases, with 9 bases between them. In DNA, the CDR3 is TGTGCCAGCTCACCACGGAAGATATCAGATACGCAGTATTTT. Translating it yields CASSPRKISDTQYF.

The J gene is TRBJ1-3, the V gene TRBV15, with 11 bases lining up with TRBD1. This CDR3 region has 16 residues. Germline assignment: CDR1 LNHNV and CDR2 YYDKDF (reference sequence). V was clipped by 4 bases and J by 8 bases; unmatched bases: 10. The CDR3 loop is CATSNRDRGWADTIYF. Written as DNA, the CDR3 is TGTGCCACCAGCAACAGGGACAGGGGGTGGGCTGACACCATATATTTT.

The chain joins TRBV28 to TRBJ2-3; 8 bases line up with TRBD2. The CDR3 consists of 14 residues. Looked up from germline, CDR1 is MDHEN and CDR2 is SYDVKM. V lost 1 base, J lost 4 bases, and 1 base stayed unmatched. The CDR3 region has the DNA TGTGCCAGCAGTTTATACGGGAGGGCAGATACGCAGTATTTT. Its protein product is CASSLYGRADTQYF.

CDR3 region: CASSLSELRGIYGYTF. As DNA, the CDR3 is TGTGCCAGCAGCTTATCAGAATTGAGGGGAATTTATGGCTACACCTTC. The genes are TRBV7-2 and TRBJ1-2, with D perhaps TRBD1 (5 bases). V shed 2 bases and J shed 5 bases, with 18 bases lying between them. Germline CDR1 is SGHTA and CDR2 is FQGNSA. This CDR3 contains 16 residues. The complete variable domain, with remaining parts taken from reference TRBV7-2 and TRBJ1-2, reads GAGVSQSPSNKVTEKGKDVELRCDPISGHTALYWYRQSLGQGLEFLIYFQGNSAPDKSGLPSDRFSAERTGGSVSTLTIQRTQQEDSAVYLCASSLSELRGIYGYTFGSGTRLTVV.

This sequence joins TRBV21-1 and TRBJ2-2. TRBV21-1 is an annotated pseudogene. The CDR3 is 16 residues long. The CDR3 DNA follows: TGTGCCAGCAGCATAAGGCAGCCCGCGAACACCGGGGAGCTGTTTTTT. Encoded protein: CASSIRQPANTGELFF.